These 32 T cell receptor beta chains came from one sample sequenced in a study of T cells after yellow fever vaccination. One entry per CDR3 protein, called by TCRdb with MiXCR from the 5' RACE reads. The table includes 250,000 or so distinct CDR3 sequences, approximately 3.8% detected once. The specimen comprised PBMCs, sampled 15 days after the yellow fever booster vaccination. The receptors here all came from a young man who received the YFV17D yellow fever vaccine.

This clonotype showed up many times. The genes are TRBV5-6 and TRBJ2-5; 13 nucleotides match TRBD2. Germline V gene lookup returns CDR1 SGHDT and CDR2 YYEEEE. V trimming: 2 bases; J trimming: 4 bases; junction bases outside the gene matches: 5. The CDR3 has 16 amino acids. CDR3 loop: CASSFTSGGARETQYF. The DNA for the CDR3 is TGTGCCAGCAGCTTTACTAGCGGGGGGGCACGAGAGACCCAGTACTTC.

At least ten counts were recorded for this clonotype. The rearrangement uses TRBV28 and TRBJ2-1, with D uncertain. V lost 6 bases and J 12 bases, leaving 3 bases between the germline ends. The germline gives CDR1 MDHEN, CDR2 SYDVKM. The CDR3 is 8 residues long. For the CDR3, the DNA is TGTGCCAGCAGGGTGCAGTTCTTC. Translating gives CASRVQFF.

This clonotype was observed at least ten times. The V and J genes are TRBV12-3 or TRBV12-4 and TRBJ1-6; D may be TRBD1 (6 bases). V lost 6 bases to trimming and J lost 0 bases, with 15 bases between them. The CDR3 is 17 residues long. The CDR3 DNA sequence: TGTGCCAGCAGCGGACAGATTTCCAGCTCCTATAATTCACCCCTCCACTTT. It yields the protein CASSGQISSSYNSPLHF.

This clonotype was seen repeatedly, ten times or more. V gene TRBV5-1 combines with J gene TRBJ2-1; 8 nucleotides agree with TRBD1. Germline CDR1 reads SGHRS; CDR2 reads YFSETQ. CDR3 length: 14 amino acids. The V and J ends lost 9 bases and 10 bases, in that order; junction bases with no gene match: 15. The CDR3 is CATAAIPGGWEQFF. As DNA, the CDR3 is TGCGCCACCGCAGCGATACCAGGGGGCTGGGAGCAGTTCTTC.

This clonotype was found many times. J is TRBJ1-1 and V is TRBV27; no clear D. There are 13 residues in the CDR3. The germline V gene encodes CDR1 MNHEY and CDR2 SMNVEV (reference sequence). The V end was cut by 3 bases, the J end by 1 base, with 6 bases between. CDR3 residues: CASSFNPNTEAFF. The CDR3 bases are TGTGCCAGCAGTTTCAACCCGAACACTGAAGCTTTCTTT.

The rearrangement joins TRBV5-1 to TRBJ2-5; TRBD1 agrees at 10 bases. The CDR3 sequence is 15 residues long. Germline CDR1 is SGHRS and CDR2 is YFSETQ. Trimming removed 0 bases from V and 5 bases from J; junction bases left unmatched: 4. In nucleotides, the CDR3 is TGCGCCAGCAGCTTGGGACAGGGGGCCCTGGAGACCCAGTACTTC. Its protein product is CASSLGQGALETQYF.

At least ten counts were recorded for this clonotype. The chain combines TRBV5-8 with TRBJ1-2; D uncertain. This CDR3 has 15 residues. CDR1 is SGHTS, CDR2 YDEGEE, per germline. Trimming left V 2 bases short and J 4 bases short, with 15 bases between. CDR3 DNA sequence: TGTGCCAGCAGCTTTGGCGGGTCCCCCGTCTATGGCTACACCTTC. Its protein product is CASSFGGSPVYGYTF.

This clonotype has ten or more counts. The CDR3 region is CASSARDSFPNTQYF. The CDR3 DNA reads TGCGCCAGCAGCGCCCGGGACTCCTTCCCAAATACGCAGTATTTT. V is TRBV5-1 and J is TRBJ2-3; tentatively, D is TRBD2 (6 bases). Germline V lookup: CDR1 SGHRS, CDR2 YFSETQ. This CDR3 is built from 15 residues. With 4 bases removed from V and 7 bases from J, the gap between germline ends came to 19 bases. Variable domain in full (rest from reference TRBV5-1 and TRBJ2-3): KAGVTQTPRYLIKTRGQQVTLSCSPISGHRSVSWYQQTPGQGLQFLFEYFSETQRNKGNFPGRFSGRQFSNSRSEMNVSTLELGDSALYLCASSARDSFPNTQYFGPGTRLTVL.

This clonotype was picked up many times. V and J are TRBV6-6 and TRBJ2-7; D gene uncertain. The CDR3 has 15 amino acids. V lost 2 bases, J lost 0 bases, and 11 bases lay in between. CDR1 and CDR2 (germline): MNHNY, SVGAGI (reference sequence). The CDR3 region is CASSYSGSRSYEQYV. In nucleotides, the CDR3 is TGTGCCAGCAGTTACAGTGGCAGCCGCTCCTACGAGCAGTACGTC.

This clonotype was counted at least ten times. V usage is TRBV11-2 and J usage is TRBJ2-1; 14 positions match TRBD2. There are 21 residues in the CDR3. Germline lookup yields CDR1 SGHAT and CDR2 FQNNGV. With V trimmed by 4 bases and J by 4 bases, 18 bases remained unmatched. CDR3 DNA: TGTGCCAGCAGCTCTGGACAGGGCCGACTAGCGGGGGGGATAGCTTACAATGAGCAGTTCTTC. Amino acid sequence: CASSSGQGRLAGGIAYNEQFF. Based on the CDR3 plus reference TRBV11-2 and TRBJ2-1, the full variable domain is EAGVAQSPRYKIIEKRQSVAFWCNPISGHATLYWYQQILGQGPKLLIQFQNNGVVDDSQLPKDRFSAERLKGVDSTLKIQPAKLEDSAVYLCASSSGQGRLAGGIAYNEQFFGPGTRLTVL.

This clonotype was picked up a small number of times. The gene calls are TRBV7-6 and TRBJ2-7; a possible D gene is TRBD1 (6 bases). Per the germline V gene, CDR1 is SGHVS and CDR2 is FNYEAQ. The CDR3 covers 16 residues. V was trimmed by 1 base and J by 0 bases, leaving 13 bases between them. CDR3 in amino acids: CASSLGIGGSSYEQYF. CDR3 nucleotides: TGTGCCAGCAGCTTAGGTATAGGGGGAAGCTCCTACGAGCAGTACTTC.

This clonotype has at least ten counts. The chain joins TRBV2 to TRBJ1-1; 7 bases fit TRBD1. The V gene's germline CDR1 is SNHLY and CDR2 FYNNEI. The CDR3 is 15 residues long. Trimming removed 4 bases from V and 1 base from J; junction bases left unmatched: 6. CDR3 amino acids: CASSVSGGANTEAFF. In nucleotides, the CDR3 is TGTGCCAGCAGTGTGTCAGGGGGGGCGAACACTGAAGCTTTCTTT.

This clonotype occurred many times. This chain links TRBV5-5 with TRBJ1-1; tentatively, D is TRBD1 (5 bases). Trimming took 0 bases from V and 3 from J, leaving 15 bases between them. CDR3 length: 16 amino acids. Per germline, CDR1 SGHKS and CDR2 YYEKEE (reference sequence). The CDR3 sequence is CASSLGAGYEYTEAFF. The CDR3, as DNA: TGTGCCAGCAGCTTGGGGGCAGGGTATGAGTACACTGAAGCTTTCTTT. The whole variable domain, filled in from reference TRBV5-5 and TRBJ1-1, reads DAGVTQSPTHLIKTRGQQVTLRCSPISGHKSVSWYQQVLGQGPQFIFQYYEKEERGRGNFPDRFSARQFPNYSSELNVNALLLGDSALYLCASSLGAGYEYTEAFFGQGTRLTVV.

This clonotype was seen ten or more times. The chain couples TRBV9 to TRBJ1-2; D is undetermined. Germline-derived CDR1 and CDR2 are SGDLS and YYNGEE. V was clipped by 3 bases and J by 5 bases, with 5 bases between them. This CDR3 has 11 residues. CDR3 residues: CASSAEYGYTF. DNA of the CDR3: TGTGCCAGCAGCGCGGAATATGGCTACACCTTC.

This clonotype was seen many times. The J gene is TRBJ2-6, the V gene TRBV18; no firm D call. Germline V gives CDR1 KGHSH, CDR2 LQKENI. V was shortened by 3 bases and J by 1 base, with 10 bases between the two germline ends. This CDR3 is 16 amino acids long. The DNA for the CDR3 is TGTGCCAGCTCACCGTATCAGGAGTCTGGGGCCAACGTCCTGACTTTC. This translates into CASSPYQESGANVLTF. Combining the CDR3 with reference TRBV18 and TRBJ2-6 gives the whole variable domain NAGVMQNPRHLVRRRGQEARLRCSPMKGHSHVYWYRQLPEEGLKFMVYLQKENIIDESGMPKERFSAEFPKEGPSILRIQQVVRGDSAAYFCASSPYQESGANVLTFGAGSRLTVL.

This clonotype was recorded many times. This chain connects TRBV12-3 or TRBV12-4 to TRBJ1-1; the D is unclear. This CDR3 is built from 11 residues. V was pared by 3 bases and J by 7 bases, with 6 bases between. CDR3 coding DNA: TGTGCCAGCAGTTTCAGAAGTGAAGCTTTCTTT. Its protein is CASSFRSEAFF.

This clonotype occurred many times. The chain links TRBV9 to TRBJ2-3; 9 bases match TRBD2. The junction had 2 bases not matched to a gene; V was cut back by 0 bases and J by 0 bases. There are 16 residues in the CDR3. CDR1 and CDR2 (germline): SGDLS, YYNGEE. DNA for the CDR3: TGTGCCAGCAGCGTAGGACTAGCGGCTAGCACAGATACGCAGTATTTT. It is translated as CASSVGLAASTDTQYF.

This clonotype was observed a handful of times. The chain carries TRBV7-6 and TRBJ1-5, with D possibly being TRBD1 (5 bases). The CDR3 consists of 14 residues. The V gene lost 0 bases and the J gene lost 5 bases, with 8 bases spanning the gap. CDR1 SGHVS and CDR2 FNYEAQ come from the germline V gene. The CDR3 loop is CASSLAGVDQPQHF. DNA for the CDR3: TGTGCCAGCAGCTTAGCGGGGGTCGATCAGCCCCAGCATTTT.

This clonotype appeared many times. The chain links TRBV7-2 to TRBJ2-7, with a tentative D call TRBD2 (5 bases). Germline V gene lookup returns CDR1 SGHTA and CDR2 FQGNSA. The CDR3 is 13 amino acids. V dropped 3 bases and J dropped 5 bases, with 11 bases sitting between them. The CDR3 DNA follows: TGTGCCAGCAGCTTCCTTTGGGGAGACGAGCAGTACTTC. Translated, it gives CASSFLWGDEQYF.

The J gene is TRBJ2-1, the V gene TRBV18; D is possibly TRBD2 (6 bases). This CDR3 comprises 15 residues. V lost 4 bases and J lost 0, with 10 bases in between. Germline V gene sequence: CDR1 KGHSH, CDR2 LQKENI. CDR3 sequence reads: CASSHGRGSYNEQFF. The CDR3 DNA reads as TGTGCCAGCTCACATGGGCGGGGCTCCTACAATGAGCAGTTCTTC. Supplemented by reference TRBV18 and TRBJ2-1, the full variable domain reads NAGVMQNPRHLVRRRGQEARLRCSPMKGHSHVYWYRQLPEEGLKFMVYLQKENIIDESGMPKERFSAEFPKEGPSILRIQQVVRGDSAAYFCASSHGRGSYNEQFFGPGTRLTVL.

This clonotype was observed a few times. V usage is TRBV6-5 and J usage is TRBJ2-5; unclear D gene. Trimming shortened V by 5 bases and J by 1 base, and 17 bases separated the two germline ends. This CDR3 contains 16 residues. The germline V gene encodes CDR1 MNHEY and CDR2 SVGAGI. CDR3 sequence: CASSTGPPILQETQYF. The CDR3 DNA is TGTGCCAGCAGTACCGGGCCTCCAATACTCCAAGAGACCCAGTACTTC.

This clonotype was detected ten times or more. The rearrangement links TRBV20-1 to TRBJ2-1; no reliable D call. Deletions cut 6 bases from V and 5 bases from J, with 20 bases between. Germline V gene lookup returns CDR1 DFQATT and CDR2 SNEGSKA (reference sequence). CDR3 length: 15 residues. The CDR3 sequence is CSADVSGSSNNEQFF. In DNA, the CDR3 is TGCAGTGCCGACGTCTCCGGATCCTCGAACAATGAGCAGTTCTTC.

At least ten counts were recorded for this clonotype. This chain joins TRBV6-5 and TRBJ1-5; TRBD1 matches 7 bases. J was trimmed by 0 bases and V by 6 bases; bases with no gene match: 8. The CDR3 is 16 amino acids. Germline V gives CDR1 MNHEY, CDR2 SVGAGI. CDR3 region: CASSEKTGDSNQPQHF. In nucleotides, the CDR3 is TGTGCCAGCAGCGAAAAAACAGGGGATAGCAATCAGCCCCAGCATTTT.

There are many counts of this clonotype. This rearrangement joins TRBV12-3 or TRBV12-4 to TRBJ1-5; 8 bases line up with TRBD1. The CDR3 consists of 13 residues. The V and J ends lost 6 bases and 4 bases, in that order; junction bases with no gene match: 2. The CDR3 DNA reads TGTGCCAGCAGCTGGGACAGGAATCAGCCCCAGCATTTT. It codes for CASSWDRNQPQHF.

The chain couples TRBV7-8 to TRBJ1-1, with unresolved D. The V end was cut by 2 bases, the J end by 0 bases, with 7 bases between. The CDR3 length is 14 residues. CDR1 is SGHVS and CDR2 is FQNEAQ in the germline V gene. The chain's CDR3 is CASSLFEMNTEAFF. CDR3 sequence (DNA): TGTGCCAGCAGCTTATTCGAGATGAACACTGAAGCTTTCTTT.

The sample holds many counts of this clonotype. This chain connects TRBV24-1 to TRBJ2-3, with D unresolved. V was trimmed by 4 bases and J by 2 bases, leaving 3 bases between them. CDR3 size: 12 residues. Germline V gene sequence: CDR1 KGHDR, CDR2 SFDVKD. This CDR3 is CATSENTDTQYF. DNA of the CDR3: TGTGCCACCAGTGAAAACACAGATACGCAGTATTTT.

This clonotype has a count of ten or more. The chain recombines TRBV20-1 with TRBJ1-2; a possible D gene is TRBD1 (5 bases). CDR3 length equals 13 residues. Trimming cost V 3 bases and J 2 bases, with 10 bases left between them. Germline lookup yields CDR1 DFQATT and CDR2 SNEGSKA (reference sequence). The CDR3 is CSASNQGNYGYTF. The CDR3 DNA is TGCAGTGCTAGTAACCAGGGCAACTATGGCTACACCTTC.

Ten or more counts support this clonotype. The chain links TRBV5-1 to TRBJ2-2; D is undetermined. The germline V gene encodes CDR1 SGHRS and CDR2 YFSETQ. The CDR3 totals 12 residues. Between the trimmed V and J ends, which lost 4 bases and 6 bases, there was a span of 7 bases. DNA for the CDR3: TGCGCCAGCAGCCAAGAATCCGGGGAGCTGTTTTTT. As protein: CASSQESGELFF.

This clonotype has ten or more counts. The chain couples TRBV5-4 to TRBJ2-7, with D possibly matching TRBD2 (6 bases). The CDR3 covers 13 residues. Germline lookup yields CDR1 SGHNT and CDR2 YYREEE (reference sequence). The germline V and J ends were trimmed by 8 bases and 0 bases, with 12 bases remaining between them. CDR3 loop: CASRGTVSYEQYF. The CDR3 bases are TGTGCCAGTCGGGGGACCGTCTCCTACGAGCAGTACTTC. The whole variable domain, filled in from reference TRBV5-4 and TRBJ2-7, reads ETGVTQSPTHLIKTRGQQVTLRCSSQSGHNTVSWYQQALGQGPQFIFQYYREEENGRGNFPPRFSGLQFPNYSSELNVNALELDDSALYLCASRGTVSYEQYFGPGTRLTVT.

This clonotype was found many times. This sequence joins TRBV5-5 and TRBJ1-4; tentative D call: TRBD1 (5 bases). The CDR3 is 13 residues long. V was cut by 4 bases and J by 2 bases, with 6 bases left in between. CDR1 and CDR2 (germline): SGHKS, YYEKEE (reference sequence). The CDR3: CASSGGTNEKLFF. Written as DNA, the CDR3 is TGTGCCAGCAGCGGGGGGACTAATGAAAAACTGTTTTTT.

This clonotype was detected many times. This sequence joins TRBV6-5 and TRBJ2-3, with D perhaps matching TRBD1 or TRBD2 (5 bases each). Per the germline V gene, CDR1 is MNHEY and CDR2 is SVGAGI. The CDR3 extends over 14 amino acids. The V end lost 0 bases, the J end lost 6 bases, and 10 bases lay between the germline ends. CDR3 loop: CASSYSGVSDTQYF. For the CDR3, the DNA is TGTGCCAGCAGTTACTCGGGGGTCTCGGATACGCAGTATTTT.

The genes are TRBV28 and TRBJ1-3; D is perhaps TRBD1 (6 bases). V lost 11 bases and J lost 0, with 17 bases in between. The germline V gene encodes CDR1 MDHEN and CDR2 SYDVKM. There are 15 residues in the CDR3. The CDR3 DNA reads TGTGCCGTAAGGGGGGCAGCATACTCTGGAAACACCATATATTTT. This translates into CAVRGAAYSGNTIYF.